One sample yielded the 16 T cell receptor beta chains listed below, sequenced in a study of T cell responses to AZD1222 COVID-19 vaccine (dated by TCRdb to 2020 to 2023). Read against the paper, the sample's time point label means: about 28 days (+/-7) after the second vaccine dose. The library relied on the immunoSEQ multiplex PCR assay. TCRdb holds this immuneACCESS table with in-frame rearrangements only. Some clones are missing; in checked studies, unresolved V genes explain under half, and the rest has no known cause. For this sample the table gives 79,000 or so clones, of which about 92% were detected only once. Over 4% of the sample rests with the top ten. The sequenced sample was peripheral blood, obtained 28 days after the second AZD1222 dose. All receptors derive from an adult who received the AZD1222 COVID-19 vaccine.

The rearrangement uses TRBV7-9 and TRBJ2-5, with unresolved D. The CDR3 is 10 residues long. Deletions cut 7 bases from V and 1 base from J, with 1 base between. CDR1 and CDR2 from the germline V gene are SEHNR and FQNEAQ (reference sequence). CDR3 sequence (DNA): TGTGCCAGCACCCAAGAGACCCAGTACTTC. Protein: CASTQETQYF.

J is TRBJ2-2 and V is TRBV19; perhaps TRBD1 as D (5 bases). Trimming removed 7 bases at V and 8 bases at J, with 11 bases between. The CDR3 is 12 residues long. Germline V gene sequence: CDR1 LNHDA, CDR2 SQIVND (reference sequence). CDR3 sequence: CASTGFAGELFF. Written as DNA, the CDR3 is TGTGCCAGTACAGGGTTCGCTGGGGAGCTGTTTTTT.

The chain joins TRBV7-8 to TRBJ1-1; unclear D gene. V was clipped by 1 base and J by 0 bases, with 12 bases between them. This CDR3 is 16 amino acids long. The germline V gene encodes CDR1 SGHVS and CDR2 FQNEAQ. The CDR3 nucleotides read TGTGCCAGCAGCTTAGGAGTGAATGAGCTGAACACTGAAGCTTTCTTT. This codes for CASSLGVNELNTEAFF.

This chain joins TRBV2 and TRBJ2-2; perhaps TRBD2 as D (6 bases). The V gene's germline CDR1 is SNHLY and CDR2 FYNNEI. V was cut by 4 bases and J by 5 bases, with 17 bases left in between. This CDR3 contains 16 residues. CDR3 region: CASSAGQGLKTGELFF. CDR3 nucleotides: TGTGCCAGCAGTGCGGGGCAGGGACTGAAGACCGGGGAGCTGTTTTTT.

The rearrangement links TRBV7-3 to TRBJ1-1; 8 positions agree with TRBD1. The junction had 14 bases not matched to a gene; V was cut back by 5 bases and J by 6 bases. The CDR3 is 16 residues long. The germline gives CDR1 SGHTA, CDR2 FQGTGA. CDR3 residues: CASSPLGQVGKAEAFF. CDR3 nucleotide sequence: TGTGCCAGCAGCCCATTGGGACAGGTGGGAAAGGCTGAAGCTTTCTTT.

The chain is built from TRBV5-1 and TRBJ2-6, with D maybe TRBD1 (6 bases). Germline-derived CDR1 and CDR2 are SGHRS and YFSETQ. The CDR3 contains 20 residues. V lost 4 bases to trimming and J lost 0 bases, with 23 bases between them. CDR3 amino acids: CASSATQGFSLFSGANVLTF. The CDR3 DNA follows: TGCGCCAGCAGCGCAACACAGGGATTTTCCCTCTTCTCTGGGGCCAACGTCCTGACTTTC.

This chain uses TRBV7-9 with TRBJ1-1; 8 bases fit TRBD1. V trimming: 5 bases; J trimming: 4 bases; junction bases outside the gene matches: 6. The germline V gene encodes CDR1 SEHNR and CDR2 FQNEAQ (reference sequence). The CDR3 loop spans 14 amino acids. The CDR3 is CASSPNRGSTEAFF. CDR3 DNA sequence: TGTGCCAGCAGCCCCAACAGGGGGAGCACTGAAGCTTTCTTT.

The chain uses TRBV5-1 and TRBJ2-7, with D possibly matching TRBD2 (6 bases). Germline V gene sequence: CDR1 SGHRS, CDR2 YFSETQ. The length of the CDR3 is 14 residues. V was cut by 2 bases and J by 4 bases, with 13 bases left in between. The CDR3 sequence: CASSFGGAGYEQYF. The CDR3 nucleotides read TGCGCCAGCAGCTTTGGCGGGGCCGGATACGAGCAGTACTTC.

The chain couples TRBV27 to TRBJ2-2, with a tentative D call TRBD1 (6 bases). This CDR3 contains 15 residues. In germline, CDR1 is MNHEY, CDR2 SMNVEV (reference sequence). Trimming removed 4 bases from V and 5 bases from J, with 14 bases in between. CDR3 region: CASSSTTGGTGELFF. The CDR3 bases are TGTGCCAGCAGTTCAACGACAGGTGGTACCGGGGAGCTGTTTTTT.

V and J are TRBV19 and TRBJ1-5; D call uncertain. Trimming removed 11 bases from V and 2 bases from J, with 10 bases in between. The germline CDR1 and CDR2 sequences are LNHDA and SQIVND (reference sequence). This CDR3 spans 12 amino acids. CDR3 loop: CACCQRNQPQHF. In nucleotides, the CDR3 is TGTGCCTGCTGCCAGCGCAATCAGCCCCAGCATTTT.

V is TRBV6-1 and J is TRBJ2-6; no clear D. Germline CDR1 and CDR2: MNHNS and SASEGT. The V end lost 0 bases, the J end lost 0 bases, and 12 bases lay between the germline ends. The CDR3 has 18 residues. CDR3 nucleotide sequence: TGTGCCAGCAGTGAAGCGCCAATACAGAGCTCTGGGGCCAACGTCCTGACTTTC. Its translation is CASSEAPIQSSGANVLTF.

This CDR3 reads CASLDRGRLYEQYF. The DNA for the CDR3 is TGTGCCAGCCTTGACAGGGGGCGGTTGTACGAGCAGTACTTC. The chain combines TRBV7-8 with TRBJ2-7, with 10 bases lining up with TRBD1. In germline, CDR1 is SGHVS, CDR2 FQNEAQ. The CDR3 loop spans 14 amino acids. V lost 8 bases, J lost 4 bases, and 8 bases stayed unmatched.

This CDR3 reads CASSLDVRGRSDKHEQYF. The CDR3 DNA reads TGTGCCAGCAGCTTAGATGTTCGCGGGCGGTCCGACAAGCACGAGCAGTACTTC. This chain uses TRBV11-3 with TRBJ2-7; D may be TRBD2 (5 bases). Germline CDR1 and CDR2: SGHNT and YENEEA. The V end was cut by 0 bases, the J end by 5 bases, with 23 bases between. The CDR3 is 18 amino acids.

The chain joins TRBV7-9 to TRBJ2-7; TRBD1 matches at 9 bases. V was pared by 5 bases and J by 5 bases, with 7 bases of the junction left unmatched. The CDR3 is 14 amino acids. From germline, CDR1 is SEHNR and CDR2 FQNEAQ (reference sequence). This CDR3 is CASSPPGQGNEQYF. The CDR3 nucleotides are TGTGCCAGCAGCCCGCCGGGACAGGGAAACGAGCAGTACTTC.

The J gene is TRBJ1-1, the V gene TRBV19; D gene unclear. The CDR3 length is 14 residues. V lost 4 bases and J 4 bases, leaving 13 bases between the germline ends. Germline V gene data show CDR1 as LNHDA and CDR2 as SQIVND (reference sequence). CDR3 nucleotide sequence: TGTGCCAGTAGTAGACCCAGGAAGGGCACTGAAGCTTTCTTT. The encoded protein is CASSRPRKGTEAFF.

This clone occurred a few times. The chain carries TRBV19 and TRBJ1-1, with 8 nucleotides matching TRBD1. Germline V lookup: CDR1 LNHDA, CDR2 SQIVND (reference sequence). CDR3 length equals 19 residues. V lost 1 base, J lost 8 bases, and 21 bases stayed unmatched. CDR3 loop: CASSIVRGQDPVGRSEAFF. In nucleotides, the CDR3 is TGTGCCAGTAGTATAGTTCGGGGACAGGACCCTGTGGGCAGATCGGAAGCTTTCTTT.